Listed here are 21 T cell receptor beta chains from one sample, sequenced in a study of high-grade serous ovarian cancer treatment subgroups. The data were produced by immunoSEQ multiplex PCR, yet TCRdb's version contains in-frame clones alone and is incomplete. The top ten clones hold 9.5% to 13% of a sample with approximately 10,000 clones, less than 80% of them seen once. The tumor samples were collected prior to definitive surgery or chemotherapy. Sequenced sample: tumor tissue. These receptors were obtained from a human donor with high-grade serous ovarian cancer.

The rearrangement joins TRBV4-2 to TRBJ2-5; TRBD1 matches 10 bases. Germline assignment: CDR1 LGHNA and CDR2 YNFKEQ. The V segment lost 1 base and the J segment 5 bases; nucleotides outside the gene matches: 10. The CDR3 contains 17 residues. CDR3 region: CASSQGPRTGGGETQYF. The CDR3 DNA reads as TGTGCCAGCAGCCAAGGGCCTCGGACAGGGGGAGGCGAGACCCAGTACTTC.

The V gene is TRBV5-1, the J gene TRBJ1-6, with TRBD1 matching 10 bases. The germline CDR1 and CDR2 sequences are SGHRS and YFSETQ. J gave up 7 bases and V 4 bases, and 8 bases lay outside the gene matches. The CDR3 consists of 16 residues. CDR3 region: CASSLSGTGVNSPLHF. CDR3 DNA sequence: TGCGCCAGCAGCCTCTCCGGGACAGGGGTGAATTCACCCCTCCACTTT.

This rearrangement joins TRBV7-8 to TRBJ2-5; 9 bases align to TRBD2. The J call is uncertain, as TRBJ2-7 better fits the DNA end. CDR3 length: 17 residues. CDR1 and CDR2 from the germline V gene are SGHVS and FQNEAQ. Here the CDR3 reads CASSLAGGGRDTYEQYF. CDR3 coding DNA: TGTGCCAGCAGCTTAGCGGGTGGCGGGAGGGACACCTACGAGCAGTACTTC.

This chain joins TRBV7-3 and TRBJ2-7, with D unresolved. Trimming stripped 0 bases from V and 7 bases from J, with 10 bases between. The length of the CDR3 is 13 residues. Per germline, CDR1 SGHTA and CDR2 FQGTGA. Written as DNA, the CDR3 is TGTGCCAGCAGCTTAACGAGGCTGGGGGAGCAGTACTTC. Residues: CASSLTRLGEQYF.

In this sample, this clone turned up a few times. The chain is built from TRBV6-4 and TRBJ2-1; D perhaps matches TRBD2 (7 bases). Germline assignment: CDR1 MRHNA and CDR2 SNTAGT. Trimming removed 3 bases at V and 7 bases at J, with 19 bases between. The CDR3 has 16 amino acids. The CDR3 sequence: CASSEGRGGPRNEQFF. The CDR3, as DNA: TGTGCCAGCAGTGAAGGTCGCGGGGGCCCGCGAAATGAGCAGTTCTTC.

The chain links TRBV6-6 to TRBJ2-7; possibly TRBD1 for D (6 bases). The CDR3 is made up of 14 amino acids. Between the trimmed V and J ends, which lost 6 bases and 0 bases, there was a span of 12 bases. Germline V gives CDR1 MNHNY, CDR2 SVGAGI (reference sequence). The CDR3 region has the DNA TGTGCCAGCAGCAGGGGCCAGAGCTCCTACGAGCAGTACTTC. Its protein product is CASSRGQSSYEQYF.

The CDR3 reads CASSLLTGDLTEAFF. The CDR3 nucleotides are TGTGCCAGCAGCTTATTGACAGGGGATTTGACTGAAGCTTTCTTT. This chain joins TRBV7-2 and TRBJ1-1; 8 positions match TRBD1. This CDR3 has 15 amino acids. Germline trimming cut 2 bases from V and 5 bases from J; bases unmatched to any gene: 7. Germline V gene lookup returns CDR1 SGHTA and CDR2 FQGNSA.

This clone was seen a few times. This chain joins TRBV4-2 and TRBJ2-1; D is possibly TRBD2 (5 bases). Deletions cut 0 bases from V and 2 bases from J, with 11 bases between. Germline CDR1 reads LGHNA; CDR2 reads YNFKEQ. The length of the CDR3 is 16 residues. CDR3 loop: CASSQESPRAYNEQFF. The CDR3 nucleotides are TGTGCCAGCAGCCAAGAGTCACCGAGGGCCTACAATGAGCAGTTCTTC.

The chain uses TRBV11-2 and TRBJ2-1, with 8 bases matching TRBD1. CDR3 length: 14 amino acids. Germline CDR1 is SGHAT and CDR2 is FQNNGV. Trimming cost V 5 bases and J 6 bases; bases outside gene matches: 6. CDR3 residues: CASSTTGGRNEQFF. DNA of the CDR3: TGTGCCAGCAGCACTACAGGGGGGCGCAATGAGCAGTTCTTC.

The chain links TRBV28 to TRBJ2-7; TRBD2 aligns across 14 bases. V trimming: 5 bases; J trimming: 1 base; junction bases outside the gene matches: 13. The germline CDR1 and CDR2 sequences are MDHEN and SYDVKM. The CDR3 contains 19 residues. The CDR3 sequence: CASSNSPGTSGRGSYEQYF. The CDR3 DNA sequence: TGTGCCAGCAGTAACAGTCCCGGGACTAGCGGGAGAGGGTCCTACGAGCAGTACTTC. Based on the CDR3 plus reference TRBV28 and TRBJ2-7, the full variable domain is DVKVTQSSRYLVKRTGEKVFLECVQDMDHENMFWYRQDPGLGLRLIYFSYDVKMKEKGDIPEGYSVSREKKERFSLILESASTNQTSMYLCASSNSPGTSGRGSYEQYFGPGTRLTVT.

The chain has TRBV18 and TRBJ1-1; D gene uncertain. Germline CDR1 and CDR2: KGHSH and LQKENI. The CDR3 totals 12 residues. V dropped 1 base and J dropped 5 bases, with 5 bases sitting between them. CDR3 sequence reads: CASSPQGTEAFF. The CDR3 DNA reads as TGTGCCAGCTCACCACAGGGAACTGAAGCTTTCTTT.

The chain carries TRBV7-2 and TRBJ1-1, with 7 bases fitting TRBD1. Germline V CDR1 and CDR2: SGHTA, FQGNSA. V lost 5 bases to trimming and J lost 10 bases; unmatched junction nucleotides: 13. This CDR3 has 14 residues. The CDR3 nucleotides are TGTGCCAGCAGCCTCTCACGGGACAGCCGGATAGCTTTCTTT. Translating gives CASSLSRDSRIAFF. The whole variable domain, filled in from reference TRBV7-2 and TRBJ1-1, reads GAGVSQSPSNKVTEKGKDVELRCDPISGHTALYWYRQSLGQGLEFLIYFQGNSAPDKSGLPSDRFSAERTGGSVSTLTIQRTQQEDSAVYLCASSLSRDSRIAFFGQGTRLTVV.

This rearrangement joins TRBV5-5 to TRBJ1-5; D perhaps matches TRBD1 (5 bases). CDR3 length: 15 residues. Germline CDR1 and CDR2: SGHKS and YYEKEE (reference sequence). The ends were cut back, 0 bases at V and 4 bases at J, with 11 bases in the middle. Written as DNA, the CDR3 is TGTGCCAGCAGCTTGGCGGGGGGGTGGAATCAGCCCCAGCATTTT. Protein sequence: CASSLAGGWNQPQHF.

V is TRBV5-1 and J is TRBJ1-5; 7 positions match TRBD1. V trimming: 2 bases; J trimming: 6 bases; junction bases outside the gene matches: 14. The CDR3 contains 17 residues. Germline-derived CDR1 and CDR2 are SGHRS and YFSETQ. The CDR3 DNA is TGCGCCAGCAGCTTAGAGCGAGACAGGGATTTGGGTCAGCCCCAGCATTTT. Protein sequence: CASSLERDRDLGQPQHF.

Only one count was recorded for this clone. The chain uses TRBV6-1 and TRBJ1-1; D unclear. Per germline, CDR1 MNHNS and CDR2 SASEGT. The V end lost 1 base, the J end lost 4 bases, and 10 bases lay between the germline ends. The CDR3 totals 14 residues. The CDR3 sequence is CASSEGWEGTEAFF. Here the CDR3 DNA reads TGTGCCAGCAGTGAAGGTTGGGAAGGCACTGAAGCTTTCTTT.

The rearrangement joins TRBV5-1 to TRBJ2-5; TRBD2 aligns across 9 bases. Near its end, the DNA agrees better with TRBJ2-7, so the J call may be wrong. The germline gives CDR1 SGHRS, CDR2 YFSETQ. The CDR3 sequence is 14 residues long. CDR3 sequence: CASSFSGSGYEQYF. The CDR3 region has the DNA TGCGCCAGCAGCTTTAGCGGGAGCGGGTACGAGCAGTACTTC.

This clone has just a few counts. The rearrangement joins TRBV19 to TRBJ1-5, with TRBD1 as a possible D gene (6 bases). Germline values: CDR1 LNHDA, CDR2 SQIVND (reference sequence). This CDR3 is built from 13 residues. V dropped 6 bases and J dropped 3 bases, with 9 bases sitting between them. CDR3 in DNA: TGTGCCAGTAGAAGGACAGACAATCAGCCCCAGCATTTT. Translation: CASRRTDNQPQHF.

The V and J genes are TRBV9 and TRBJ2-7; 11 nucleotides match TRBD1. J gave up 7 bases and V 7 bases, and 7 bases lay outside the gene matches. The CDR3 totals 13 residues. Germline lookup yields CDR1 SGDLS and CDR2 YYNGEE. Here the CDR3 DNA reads TGTGCCAGCTCGAGGGACAGGGGGGGGGAGCAGTACTTC. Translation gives CASSRDRGGEQYF.

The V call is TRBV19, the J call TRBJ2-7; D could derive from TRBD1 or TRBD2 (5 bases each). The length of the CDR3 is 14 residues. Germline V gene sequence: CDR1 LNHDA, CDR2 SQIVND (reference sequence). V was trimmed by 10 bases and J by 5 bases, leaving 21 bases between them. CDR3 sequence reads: CATKPGPLRDEQYF. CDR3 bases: TGTGCCACAAAACCGGGACCCCTACGAGACGAGCAGTACTTC.

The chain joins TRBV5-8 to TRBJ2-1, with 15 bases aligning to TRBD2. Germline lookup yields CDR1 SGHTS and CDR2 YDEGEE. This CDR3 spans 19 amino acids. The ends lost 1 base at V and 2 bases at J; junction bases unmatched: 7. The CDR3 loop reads CASSLWGLAGGKAYNEQFF. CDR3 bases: TGTGCCAGCAGCTTGTGGGGACTAGCGGGAGGAAAGGCCTACAATGAGCAGTTCTTC.

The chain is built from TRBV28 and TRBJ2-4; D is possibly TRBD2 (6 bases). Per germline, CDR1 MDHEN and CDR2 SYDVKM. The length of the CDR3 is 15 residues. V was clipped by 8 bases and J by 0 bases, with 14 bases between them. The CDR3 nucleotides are TGTGCCAGCCGCGCGCGGGGCATAGCCAAAAACATTCAGTACTTC. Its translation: CASRARGIAKNIQYF.